The 26 T cell receptor beta chains given below trace back to one sample, sequenced in a study of STAT5B mutations in CD4+ large granular lymphocyte leukemia. Repertoires were generated with immunoSEQ multiplex PCR, while TCRdb's copy carries only in-frame clones and drops some. The sample includes fewer than 25,000 clones, about four fifths of them seen just once. The source material was CD4+ T cells from blood buffy coats. These TCRs come from a human donor in good health.

V usage is TRBV5-6 and J usage is TRBJ2-1, with 7 bases lining up with TRBD1. The CDR3 has 14 amino acids. Germline V lookup: CDR1 SGHDT, CDR2 YYEEEE. V shed 3 bases and J 10 bases; nucleotides not matched to a gene: 10. CDR3 protein: CASSSGTGATEQFF. For the CDR3, the DNA is TGTGCCAGCAGCTCTGGAACAGGGGCGACCGAGCAGTTCTTC. Full variable domain (missing parts from reference TRBV5-6 and TRBJ2-1): DAGVTQSPTHLIKTRGQQVTLRCSPKSGHDTVSWYQQALGQGPQFIFQYYEEEERQRGNFPDRFSGHQFPNYSSELNVNALLLGDSALYLCASSSGTGATEQFFGPGTRLTVL.

The chain recombines TRBV9 with TRBJ2-6; no reliable D call. This CDR3 comprises 15 residues. With 4 bases removed from V and 2 bases from J, the gap between germline ends came to 10 bases. Germline values: CDR1 SGDLS, CDR2 YYNGEE. The DNA of the CDR3 is TGTGCCAGCAGCTCGGAAGCCCCTGGGGCCAACGTCCTGACTTTC. This gives the protein CASSSEAPGANVLTF.

The rearrangement links TRBV7-8 to TRBJ2-7; D is perhaps TRBD1 or TRBD2 (5 bases each). V dropped 4 bases and J dropped 3 bases, with 16 bases sitting between them. The germline CDR1 and CDR2 sequences are SGHVS and FQNEAQ. The CDR3 spans 15 residues. CDR3 sequence (DNA): TGTGCCAGCAGCTGGAGGACATTGCAAGGCTACGAGCAGTACTTC. Residues: CASSWRTLQGYEQYF.

This chain joins TRBV7-2 and TRBJ2-3, with D possibly TRBD1 on 6 matching bases. V lost 3 bases to trimming and J lost 5 bases, with 12 bases between them. The CDR3 sequence is 14 residues long. The V gene's germline CDR1 is SGHTA and CDR2 FQGNSA. CDR3 bases: TGTGCCAGCAGCTTCGACAGGTCCTTAGATACGCAGTATTTT. It translates to CASSFDRSLDTQYF.

In DNA, the CDR3 is TGTGCCAGTAGTGCGGGCGGGGGGAACACTGAAGCTTTCTTT. It specifies CASSAGGGNTEAFF. The chain carries TRBV19 and TRBJ1-1; TRBD1 is a possible D gene (5 bases). The V end was cut by 5 bases, the J end by 1 base, with 11 bases between. The CDR3 has 14 amino acids. Germline loops: CDR1 LNHDA, CDR2 SQIVND (reference sequence).

The rearrangement uses TRBV2 and TRBJ2-7; the D is unclear. CDR1 and CDR2 (germline): SNHLY, FYNNEI. This CDR3 has 13 amino acids. With 2 bases removed from V and 7 bases from J, the gap between germline ends came to 12 bases. CDR3 nucleotide sequence: TGTGCCAGCAGTGAATCCCTTTGGTTGGAGCAGTACTTC. Amino acids: CASSESLWLEQYF.

The chain has TRBV11-2 and TRBJ2-1; D may be TRBD1 (6 bases). V dropped 6 bases and J dropped 6 bases, with 15 bases sitting between them. CDR1 SGHAT and CDR2 FQNNGV come from the germline V gene. This CDR3 comprises 14 residues. For the CDR3, the DNA is TGTGCCAGCAGGGAACAGGGAGCACGCAATGAGCAGTTCTTC. Residues: CASREQGARNEQFF.

This chain connects TRBV11-2 to TRBJ2-7, with D maybe TRBD1 (6 bases). The CDR3 covers 15 residues. V lost 1 base and J lost 3, with 13 bases in between. Germline V lookup: CDR1 SGHAT, CDR2 FQNNGV. The CDR3 nucleotides read TGTGCCAGCAGCTTAGCCCTGGGACACCTCTACGAGCAGTACTTC. Translating gives CASSLALGHLYEQYF.

The V call is TRBV10-3, the J call TRBJ1-2, with D tentatively TRBD1 (5 bases). Germline V gives CDR1 ENHRY, CDR2 SYGVKD. V was cut by 3 bases and J by 4 bases, with 9 bases left in between. This CDR3 is 13 amino acids long. CDR3 nucleotides: TGTGCCATCAGTGATTCAGGGATCTATGGCTACACCTTC. Protein: CAISDSGIYGYTF.

The V gene is TRBV6-6, the J gene TRBJ2-1, with TRBD2 identical over 7 bases. CDR1 and CDR2 (germline): MNHNY, SVGAGI (reference sequence). CDR3 length: 13 residues. Losses at the gene ends were 7 bases for V and 2 bases for J; bases not matched to a gene: 2. This CDR3 reads CASNGRTYNEQFF. In nucleotides, the CDR3 is TGTGCCAGCAACGGGAGGACCTACAATGAGCAGTTCTTC.

The genes are TRBV19 and TRBJ1-5; D might be TRBD1 (5 bases). The CDR3 covers 14 residues. Trimming removed 3 bases at V and 2 bases at J, with 8 bases between. CDR1 is LNHDA, CDR2 SQIVND, per germline (reference sequence). In DNA form, the CDR3 reads TGTGCCAGTAGTATTGTCAGGGGCAATCAGCCCCAGCATTTT. Translation gives CASSIVRGNQPQHF.

J is TRBJ2-5 and V is TRBV4-1, with TRBD2 identical over 7 bases. The germline gives CDR1 MGHRA, CDR2 YSYEKL. There are 14 residues in the CDR3. The trim removed 4 bases at V and 2 bases at J, leaving 4 bases unmatched. The CDR3 sequence: CASSRASGQETQYF. The CDR3 coding sequence is TGCGCCAGCAGCCGAGCTAGCGGACAAGAGACCCAGTACTTC.

V is TRBV27 and J is TRBJ1-1; D possibly corresponds to TRBD1 (5 bases). Germline CDR1 and CDR2: MNHEY and SMNVEV (reference sequence). This CDR3 region has 12 residues. V lost 10 bases and J lost 5, with 14 bases in between. CDR3 amino acids: CATFSGWTEAFF. CDR3 coding DNA: TGTGCCACATTCTCAGGGTGGACTGAAGCTTTCTTT.

The CDR3 is CASSPPMGGPYNEQFF. CDR3 coding DNA: TGTGCCAGCAGCCCGCCGATGGGCGGTCCCTACAATGAGCAGTTCTTC. The V call is TRBV5-6, the J call TRBJ2-1; D gene uncertain. The CDR3 spans 16 residues. Per the germline V gene, CDR1 is SGHDT and CDR2 is YYEEEE. V was shortened by 4 bases and J by 2 bases, with 16 bases between the two germline ends. Full variable domain (missing parts from reference TRBV5-6 and TRBJ2-1): DAGVTQSPTHLIKTRGQQVTLRCSPKSGHDTVSWYQQALGQGPQFIFQYYEEEERQRGNFPDRFSGHQFPNYSSELNVNALLLGDSALYLCASSPPMGGPYNEQFFGPGTRLTVL.

This sequence joins TRBV28 and TRBJ2-6; D remains ambiguous. The CDR3 spans 13 residues. Per the germline V gene, CDR1 is MDHEN and CDR2 is SYDVKM. V was pared by 7 bases and J by 8 bases, with 12 bases between. CDR3 DNA sequence: TGTGCCAGCACTCACGGCGTATCCAACGTCCTGACTTTC. Translation gives CASTHGVSNVLTF.

The chain joins TRBV10-3 to TRBJ1-2; the D is unclear. From germline, CDR1 is ENHRY and CDR2 SYGVKD. V was shortened by 0 bases and J by 7 bases, with 6 bases between the two germline ends. The CDR3 sequence is 12 residues long. CDR3 residues: CAISESITGYTF. In DNA form, the CDR3 reads TGTGCCATCAGTGAGTCAATTACTGGCTACACCTTC.

V and J are TRBV4-2 and TRBJ1-2; no definite D call. The germline CDR1 and CDR2 sequences are LGHNA and YNFKEQ. V shed 0 bases and J shed 1 base, with 9 bases lying between them. The CDR3 is 15 amino acids. CDR3: CASSQDWEDNYGYTF. CDR3 sequence (DNA): TGTGCCAGCAGCCAAGATTGGGAGGATAACTATGGCTACACCTTC.

This clone was counted between two and nine times. The V call is TRBV19, the J call TRBJ1-3; D call uncertain. Trimming left V 3 bases short and J 0 bases short, with 9 bases between. CDR1 is LNHDA, CDR2 SQIVND, per germline (reference sequence). The CDR3 runs to 15 residues. For the CDR3, the DNA is TGTGCCAGTAGTATGAGGGAACTCTCTGGAAACACCATATATTTT. Encoded protein: CASSMRELSGNTIYF.

This sequence joins TRBV29-1 and TRBJ2-3, with TRBD2 identical over 10 bases. Per germline, CDR1 SQVTM and CDR2 ANQGSEA. The V gene end was trimmed by 4 bases and the J gene end by 4 bases; junction bases not matched to a gene: 8. There are 15 residues in the CDR3. The chain's CDR3 is CSVGKKREGPDTQYF. CDR3 in DNA: TGCAGCGTTGGAAAAAAGCGGGAGGGCCCAGATACGCAGTATTTT.

The chain joins TRBV19 to TRBJ2-1; 7 bases line up with TRBD2. The CDR3 spans 14 residues. The V and J ends lost 7 bases and 7 bases, in that order; junction bases with no gene match: 10. The germline V gene has CDR1 LNHDA and CDR2 SQIVND (reference sequence). The CDR3 DNA reads as TGTGCCAGTAAACCTGGGAGGGCGGGGAATGAGCAGTTCTTC. As protein: CASKPGRAGNEQFF.

The rearrangement joins TRBV4-2 to TRBJ2-1, with 9 positions matching TRBD2. This CDR3 spans 16 amino acids. After removal of 0 bases from V and 10 bases from J, the junction contained 10 bases not matched to a gene. Germline lookup yields CDR1 LGHNA and CDR2 YNFKEQ. CDR3 bases: TGTGCCAGCAGCCAAGAGTATAGCGGGGGAGGGTGGGAGCAGTTCTTC. Translation: CASSQEYSGGGWEQFF.

The rearrangement links TRBV4-1 to TRBJ2-7, with 10 bases identical to TRBD2. Germline V gives CDR1 MGHRA, CDR2 YSYEKL. The CDR3 has 15 amino acids. V lost 0 bases and J lost 7; bases outside the gene matches: 6. CDR3 amino acids: CASSQELGLAAEQYF. The DNA for the CDR3 is TGCGCCAGCAGCCAAGAGCTCGGACTAGCGGCGGAGCAGTACTTC.

This chain uses TRBV2 with TRBJ2-1; TRBD2 matches at 9 bases. Trimming cost V 4 bases and J 8 bases; bases outside gene matches: 15. CDR3 length: 17 amino acids. CDR1 is SNHLY, CDR2 FYNNEI, per germline. In DNA form, the CDR3 reads TGTGCCAGCAGTGGGCTAGCGGGATTAGGAGTGAGCGATGAGCAGTTCTTC. This codes for CASSGLAGLGVSDEQFF.

This clone was counted between two and nine times. The V gene is TRBV5-6, the J gene TRBJ2-7; possibly TRBD2 for D (6 bases). Trimming cost V 4 bases and J 4 bases, with 21 bases left between them. The CDR3 contains 16 residues. Per the germline V gene, CDR1 is SGHDT and CDR2 is YYEEEE. CDR3: CASSTLIAGKEYEQYF. DNA of the CDR3: TGTGCCAGCAGCACCCTTATCGCGGGAAAGGAGTACGAGCAGTACTTC.

This clone is classed as medium-sized. The rearrangement links TRBV30 to TRBJ1-3; no clear D gene. This CDR3 contains 13 residues. The V end was cut by 1 base, the J end by 2 bases, with 6 bases between. Germline-derived CDR1 and CDR2 are GTSNPN and SVGIG (reference sequence). The CDR3 sequence: CAWSDPTGNTIYF. The CDR3 DNA follows: TGTGCCTGGAGTGACCCGACTGGAAACACCATATATTTT.

The gene calls are TRBV2 and TRBJ1-2; 9 bases fit TRBD1. This CDR3 is 14 amino acids long. Germline assignment: CDR1 SNHLY and CDR2 FYNNEI. J gave up 0 bases and V 9 bases, and 5 bases lay outside the gene matches. CDR3 in DNA: TGTGCCAGGAACCGGGACAGGGCTAACTATGGCTACACCTTC. Translated, it gives CARNRDRANYGYTF.